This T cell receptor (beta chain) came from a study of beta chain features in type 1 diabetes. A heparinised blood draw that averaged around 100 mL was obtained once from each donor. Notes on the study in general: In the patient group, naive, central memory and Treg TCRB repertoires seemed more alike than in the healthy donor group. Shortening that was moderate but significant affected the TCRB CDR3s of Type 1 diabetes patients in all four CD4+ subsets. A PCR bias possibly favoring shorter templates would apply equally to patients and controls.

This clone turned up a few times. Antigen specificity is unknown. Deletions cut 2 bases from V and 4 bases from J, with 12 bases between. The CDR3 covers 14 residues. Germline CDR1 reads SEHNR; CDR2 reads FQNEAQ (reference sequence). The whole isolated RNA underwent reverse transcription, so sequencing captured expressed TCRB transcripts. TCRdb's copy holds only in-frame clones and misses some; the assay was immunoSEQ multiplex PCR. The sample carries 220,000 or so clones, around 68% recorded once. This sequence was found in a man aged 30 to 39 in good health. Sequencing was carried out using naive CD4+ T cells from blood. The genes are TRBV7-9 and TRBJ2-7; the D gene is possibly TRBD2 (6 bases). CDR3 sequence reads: CASSLREVGYEQYF. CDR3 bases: TGTGCCAGCAGCTTAAGGGAGGTGGGGTACGAGCAGTACTTC.